The clone carrying this T cell receptor beta chain was counted ten times or more. This sample includes further DNA sequences coding for the same CDR3. Sequenced by immunoSEQ multiplex PCR; TCRdb stores in-frame clones only, minus some. The repertoire consists of 180,000 or so clones, with about four fifths occurring once and the leading ten covering 9.5% to 12%. This entry belongs to a study of blood T cell repertoires in COVID-19. With V trimmed by 3 bases and J by 0 bases, 1 base remained unmatched. Germline lookup yields CDR1 LGHDT and CDR2 YNNKEL (reference sequence). The CDR3 has 15 amino acids. Sequenced input: peripheral blood. The chain employs TRBV3-1 (or the pseudogene TRBV3-2) and TRBJ2-3, with 9 positions matching TRBD1. The receptor was derived from a woman in her thirties or forties with COVID-19, enrolled during active disease. In DNA form, the CDR3 reads TGTGCCAGCAGCCAGACAGGGGGTAGCACAGATACGCAGTATTTT. Its translation: CASSQTGGSTDTQYF.